The clone carrying this T cell receptor (beta chain) was counted a single time. Antigen specificity is unknown. CDR1 and CDR2 from the germline V gene are MNHEY and SVGAGI. CDR3 length: 15 amino acids. The V gene lost 2 bases and the J gene lost 5 bases, with 15 bases spanning the gap. As to time point: week 47, end of study. With topical imiquimod, each dose of the vaccine consisted of 300 ug of mutant IDH1 20-mer peptide. Newly diagnosed WHO grade 3 or 4 IDH1-mutant, ATRX-lost astrocytomas were identified in the donors. The sample originates from a study of a mutant IDH1 vaccine in newly diagnosed glioma. For the study at large: Pretreatment consisted of radiotherapy, temozolomide, or both, with most receiving both. At week 47 came visit V13, while visit V12 had come at week 35.

Study results and limitations: The occurrence of vaccine-induced immune responses was seen in around 94% of patients.

Method: immunoSEQ multiplex PCR; TCRdb's copy keeps in-frame clones and lacks some. The sample includes tens of thousands of clones, around 86% of them seen just once. The genes are TRBV6-5 and TRBJ1-1; D not certain. This sequence was found in a man younger than 45 with glioma. The sequencing used PBMCs, collected from a glioma patient whose treatment included an IDH1 peptide vaccine. DNA of the CDR3: TGTGCCAGCAGTTACAATGGCCTGACGGGGACTGAAGCTTTCTTT. It specifies CASSYNGLTGTEAFF.